The rows below give T cell receptor beta chains drawn from one sample of a study of cytomegalovirus exposure and HLA in healthy donors. Assay: immunoSEQ multiplex PCR; the TCRdb copy retains only in-frame clones and omits some. This table has 100,000 to 140,000 clones, 82% appearing once. Material: PBMCs. All receptors derive from a man aged 25 to 40 in good health and CMV-seropositive. The CDR3 runs from the conserved cysteine through the conserved F or W. Fields, in order: V gene, J gene, clone size, D gene, CDR3 protein, CDR3 DNA. A D gene is named only where the DNA matches it firmly. Only some rows state a clone size, as once, few, many or a class for expanded clones.

TRBV30	TRBJ2-5	NA	TRBD2	CAWSSSGGLSETQYF	TGTGCCTGGAGTAGCAGCGGGGGCCTCTCCGAGACCCAGTACTTC
TRBV29-1	TRBJ2-7	NA	NA	CSVGATYEQYF	TGCAGCGTTGGGGCGACCTACGAGCAGTACTTC
TRBV11-2	TRBJ2-7	NA	NA	CASSLVQWGAEQYF	TGTGCCAGCAGCTTAGTACAGTGGGGCGCCGAGCAGTACTTC
TRBV7-3	TRBJ1-1	once	NA	CASSPWRVLNTEAFF	TGTGCCAGCAGCCCCTGGAGGGTCCTGAACACTGAAGCTTTCTTT
TRBV5-1	TRBJ1-6	NA	TRBD1	CASSPRQGRESPLHF	TGCGCCAGCAGCCCGCGACAGGGAAGGGAATCACCCCTCCACTTT
TRBV5-1	TRBJ2-2	NA	TRBD1	CASSLPGTANTGELFF	TGCGCCAGCAGCTTGCCCGGGACAGCGAACACCGGGGAGCTGTTTTTT
TRBV19	TRBJ1-6	NA	NA	CASSGRQDDSYNSPLHF	TGTGCCAGTAGTGGACGACAGGACGACTCCTATAATTCACCCCTCCACTTT
TRBV7-9	TRBJ1-4	once	TRBD1	CSSSLIGQGVEKLFF	TGTTCCAGCAGCCTAATTGGGCAGGGGGTTGAAAAACTGTTTTTT
TRBV25-1	TRBJ2-7	NA	NA	CASLAVGGYEQYF	TGTGCCAGCCTCGCGGTGGGGGGCTACGAGCAGTACTTC
TRBV7-6	TRBJ2-4	NA	TRBD1	CASSSRAGQGGTKNIQYF	TGTGCCAGCAGCTCAAGGGCCGGACAGGGGGGAACCAAAAACATTCAGTACTTC
TRBV19	TRBJ1-1	NA	NA	CASSETVPSPTEAFF	TGTGCCAGTAGTGAGACTGTACCTTCGCCCACTGAAGCTTTCTTT
TRBV6-5	TRBJ2-3	NA	TRBD2	CASSLGLAGTDTQYF	TGTGCCAGCAGTCTAGGACTAGCCGGCACAGATACGCAGTATTTT
TRBV19	TRBJ1-1	NA	NA	CASSAQPNTEAFF	TGTGCCAGTAGTGCACAACCTAACACTGAAGCTTTCTTT
TRBV7-2	TRBJ2-1	NA	TRBD2	CASSPSSGGAYNEQFF	TGTGCCAGCAGCCCTTCTAGCGGGGGGGCTTACAATGAGCAGTTCTTC
TRBV5-6	TRBJ1-6	few	NA	CASRESEGRPLHF	TGTGCCAGCAGGGAATCGGAGGGGCGGCCCCTCCACTTT
TRBV27	TRBJ2-3	NA	TRBD1	CASSLGQGLDTQYF	TGTGCCAGCAGTCTAGGACAGGGTTTGGATACGCAGTATTTT